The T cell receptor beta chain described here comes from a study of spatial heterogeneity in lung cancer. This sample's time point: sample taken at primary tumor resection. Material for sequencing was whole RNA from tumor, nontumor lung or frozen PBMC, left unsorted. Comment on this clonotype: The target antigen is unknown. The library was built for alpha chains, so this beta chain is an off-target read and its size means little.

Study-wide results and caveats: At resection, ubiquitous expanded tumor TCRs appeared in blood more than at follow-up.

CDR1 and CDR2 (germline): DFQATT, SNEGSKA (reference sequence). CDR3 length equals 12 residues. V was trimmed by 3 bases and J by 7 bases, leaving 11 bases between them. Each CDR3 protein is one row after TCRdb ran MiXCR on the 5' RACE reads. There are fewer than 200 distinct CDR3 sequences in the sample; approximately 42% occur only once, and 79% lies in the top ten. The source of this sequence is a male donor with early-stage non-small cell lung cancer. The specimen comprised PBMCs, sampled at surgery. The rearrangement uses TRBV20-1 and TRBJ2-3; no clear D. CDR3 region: CSARYRSYTQYF. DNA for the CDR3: TGCAGTGCTAGGTATAGGAGCTATACGCAGTATTTT.